These 32 T cell receptor beta chains were sequenced from one sample in a study of patients and donors after allogeneic stem cell transplantation. Each CDR3 protein is one row after TCRdb ran MiXCR on the RT-PCR reads. The table records about 90,000 distinct CDR3 sequences, around 48% of them present only once. Sequencing was done on a sample of blood, either unsorted or a sorted T cell fraction (not recorded which). The receptors derive from a human donor who was either an allogeneic HSCT recipient or a stem cell or donor lymphocyte infusion donor (not recorded which). It is not recorded whose cells these are; they may come from a transplant donor.

CDR3 nucleotides: TGTGCCATCAGTGAGACTGCAGGGGAGACCCAGTACTTC. Amino acids: CAISETAGETQYF. This rearrangement joins TRBV10-3 to TRBJ2-5; a weak D match, TRBD1 (5 bases). V was clipped by 2 bases and J by 5 bases, with 9 bases between them. Germline V gene sequence: CDR1 ENHRY, CDR2 SYGVKD. The CDR3 has 13 residues.

This clonotype was counted between two and nine times. The V call is TRBV5-1, the J call TRBJ1-2, with D possibly being TRBD1 (5 bases). CDR3 length: 16 amino acids. V gave up 0 bases and J gave up 2 bases, with 14 bases separating them. In germline, CDR1 is SGHRS, CDR2 YFSETQ. The CDR3 here is CASSLVRTGTNYGYTF. The CDR3 DNA is TGCGCCAGCAGCTTGGTTAGGACGGGGACCAACTATGGCTACACCTTC.

The chain recombines TRBV4-1 with TRBJ1-3, with TRBD1 matching over 8 bases. With 8 bases clipped from V and 7 bases from J, the junction kept 7 bases outside the gene matches. The CDR3 loop spans 13 amino acids. The germline CDR1 and CDR2 sequences are MGHRA and YSYEKL. DNA of the CDR3: TGCGCCAGCGCGTCGACAGGGGCGAACACCATATATTTT. It specifies CASASTGANTIYF.

The chain recombines TRBV7-2 with TRBJ1-1, with D unresolved. Between the trimmed V and J ends, which lost 1 base and 2 bases, there was a span of 11 bases. Germline CDR1 SGHTA, CDR2 FQGNSA. This CDR3 spans 15 amino acids. The CDR3 loop reads CASSLEWDLNTEAFF. CDR3 nucleotide sequence: TGTGCCAGCAGCTTAGAATGGGATCTTAACACTGAAGCTTTCTTT.

The sample holds a few counts of this clonotype. J is TRBJ1-3 and V is TRBV12-3 or TRBV12-4; D gene ambiguous. V lost 5 bases and J 4 bases, leaving 9 bases between the germline ends. The CDR3 loop spans 13 amino acids. CDR3 bases: TGTGCCAGCAGTGCAACACGGGGAAACACCATATATTTT. Protein: CASSATRGNTIYF.

The genes are TRBV28 and TRBJ1-2; D remains unclear. With 1 base removed from V and 8 bases from J, the gap between germline ends came to 14 bases. The CDR3 totals 14 residues. CDR1 is MDHEN and CDR2 is SYDVKM in the germline V gene. In nucleotides, the CDR3 is TGTGCCAGCAGTTTATCGTCGGCCGGCGGCGGCTACACCTTC. Protein sequence: CASSLSSAGGGYTF.

This rearrangement joins TRBV12-3 or TRBV12-4 to TRBJ2-1, with 7 positions matching TRBD2. CDR3 length: 17 residues. V lost 7 bases and J lost 4; bases outside the gene matches: 16. The CDR3 bases are TGTGCCAGCACCCGGAGGGCGGGAGCCTCGCCATACAATGAGCAGTTCTTC. Protein sequence: CASTRRAGASPYNEQFF.

This clonotype was recorded a few times. The chain carries TRBV29-1 and TRBJ1-2; tentative D call: TRBD1 (5 bases). V was cut by 6 bases and J by 0 bases, with 17 bases left in between. Germline CDR1 reads SQVTM; CDR2 reads ANQGSEA. This CDR3 region has 15 residues. This chain's CDR3 is CSVVWGTQANYGYTF. The CDR3 nucleotides read TGCAGCGTCGTGTGGGGGACCCAAGCTAACTATGGCTACACCTTC.

The chain carries TRBV7-3 and TRBJ1-6; 7 nucleotides match TRBD1. Germline trimming cut 5 bases from V and 7 bases from J; bases unmatched to any gene: 17. The germline V gene encodes CDR1 SGHTA and CDR2 FQGTGA. This CDR3 has 18 amino acids. The CDR3 coding sequence is TGTGCCAGCAGCCCCCAACCCCGGGACAGTAGTACCAATTCACCCCTCCACTTT. It encodes CASSPQPRDSSTNSPLHF.

This rearrangement joins TRBV12-3 or TRBV12-4 to TRBJ1-1; D is undetermined. CDR3 length: 16 residues. V lost 4 bases, J lost 2 bases, and 17 bases lay in between. This CDR3 is CASSSAGWGYNTEAFF. CDR3 in DNA: TGTGCCAGCAGTTCTGCTGGGTGGGGATATAACACTGAAGCTTTCTTT.

The chain employs TRBV7-9 and TRBJ2-7; 7 bases map to TRBD1. This CDR3 has 14 residues. The V and J ends lost 2 bases and 7 bases, in that order; junction bases with no gene match: 8. Germline V lookup: CDR1 SEHNR, CDR2 FQNEAQ (reference sequence). This chain's CDR3 is CASSLPTGSREQYF. The CDR3 region has the DNA TGTGCCAGCAGCTTACCGACAGGGTCGCGGGAGCAGTACTTC.

This clonotype came up a few times. The chain employs TRBV7-2 and TRBJ1-6; D unclear. Deletions cut 6 bases from V and 7 bases from J, with 13 bases between. Looked up from germline, CDR1 is SGHTA and CDR2 is FQGNSA. The CDR3 totals 14 residues. The CDR3 region has the DNA TGTGCCAGCAGGCCGGGTAGAGAGAATTCACCCCTCCACTTT. This gives the protein CASRPGRENSPLHF.

This chain joins TRBV7-9 and TRBJ1-1, with 8 bases fitting TRBD1. Per germline, CDR1 SEHNR and CDR2 FQNEAQ (reference sequence). This CDR3 region has 16 residues. The J segment lost 4 bases and the V segment lost 2 bases, leaving 9 bases of the junction unmatched. CDR3 in amino acids: CASSLSTGGGGTEAFF. CDR3 bases: TGTGCCAGCAGCTTATCTACAGGGGGTGGCGGCACTGAAGCTTTCTTT.

This chain links TRBV3-1 with TRBJ1-1; no clear D. Germline V gene lookup returns CDR1 LGHDT and CDR2 YNNKEL (reference sequence). CDR3 length: 13 amino acids. The V end lost 1 base, the J end lost 4 bases, and 7 bases lay between the germline ends. The CDR3 nucleotides read TGTGCCAGCAGCCAAGCCCGCCCCACTGAAGCTTTCTTT. This sequence encodes CASSQARPTEAFF.

This clonotype was observed a handful of times. The rearrangement joins TRBV15 to TRBJ2-1; possibly TRBD1 for D (5 bases). The CDR3 loop spans 14 amino acids. The germline CDR1 and CDR2 sequences are LNHNV and YYDKDF (reference sequence). V lost 5 bases and J 3 bases, leaving 11 bases between the germline ends. The CDR3 DNA sequence: TGTGCCACCAGCTCGAACAGGAACTACAATGAGCAGTTCTTC. Amino acids: CATSSNRNYNEQFF.

This clonotype turned up a few times. The chain joins TRBV4-2 to TRBJ1-5, with a possible D match to TRBD1 (5 bases). V was shortened by 1 base and J by 0 bases, with 16 bases between the two germline ends. The CDR3 is 18 residues long. The V gene's germline CDR1 is LGHNA and CDR2 YNFKEQ. In DNA form, the CDR3 reads TGTGCCAGCAGCCAAGGACCTAATGGGGCGTATAGCAATCAGCCCCAGCATTTT. Translated, it gives CASSQGPNGAYSNQPQHF.

V and J are TRBV7-2 and TRBJ1-4; unclear D gene. In germline, CDR1 is SGHTA, CDR2 FQGNSA. The CDR3 consists of 15 residues. The V gene lost 0 bases and the J gene lost 3 bases, with 8 bases spanning the gap. The CDR3 nucleotides read TGTGCCAGCAGCTTAGCGGGCGAGGCTAATGAAAAACTGTTTTTT. As protein: CASSLAGEANEKLFF.

The rearrangement links TRBV12-3 or TRBV12-4 to TRBJ1-2, with 10 nucleotides matching TRBD1. V dropped 3 bases and J dropped 8; count of bases not matched to a gene: 9. The length of the CDR3 is 15 residues. The CDR3 sequence: CASSFVRQGAGGYTF. The CDR3 nucleotides are TGTGCCAGCAGTTTTGTTCGACAGGGGGCGGGAGGCTACACCTTC.

The sample holds a few counts of this clonotype. The gene calls are TRBV7-2 and TRBJ1-3; D is possibly TRBD1 (5 bases). Trimming left V 5 bases short and J 0 bases short, with 8 bases between. CDR3 length: 14 amino acids. CDR1 is SGHTA, CDR2 FQGNSA, per germline. CDR3 loop: CASSAQVSGNTIYF. The CDR3 region has the DNA TGTGCCAGCAGCGCACAGGTCTCTGGAAACACCATATATTTT.

This clonotype has only one observation. V usage is TRBV12-3 or TRBV12-4 and J usage is TRBJ1-2; no clear D. Trimming shortened V by 5 bases and J by 4 bases, and 17 bases separated the two germline ends. This CDR3 is 15 amino acids long. The CDR3 nucleotides read TGTGCCAGCAGTCTCGGACTGCCCGCGGGCTATGGCTACACCTTC. Protein sequence: CASSLGLPAGYGYTF.

This sequence joins TRBV29-1 and TRBJ2-1, with 7 bases fitting TRBD1. The germline CDR1 and CDR2 sequences are SQVTM and ANQGSEA. Trimming removed 7 bases from V and 0 bases from J; junction bases left unmatched: 9. This CDR3 spans 15 amino acids. CDR3 protein: CSAPRQGLSYNEQFF. CDR3 sequence (DNA): TGCAGCGCTCCCCGACAGGGTCTCTCCTACAATGAGCAGTTCTTC.

This clonotype was recorded a few times. Written as DNA, the CDR3 is TGTGCCAGCTCCCCCTCGAACACTGAAGCTTTCTTT. This encodes CASSPSNTEAFF. The V and J genes are TRBV18 and TRBJ1-1; D gene ambiguous. The germline CDR1 and CDR2 sequences are KGHSH and LQKENI. V gave up 6 bases and J gave up 1 base, with 6 bases separating them. The CDR3 runs to 12 residues.

The chain uses TRBV20-1 and TRBJ1-3, with 9 positions matching TRBD1. The CDR3 extends over 15 amino acids. J was trimmed by 4 bases and V by 3 bases; bases with no gene match: 7. Germline V lookup: CDR1 DFQATT, CDR2 SNEGSKA (reference sequence). The CDR3 DNA reads as TGCAGTGCTAGTCATGGACAGGGGCTAGGAAACACCATATATTTT. It codes for CSASHGQGLGNTIYF.

This rearrangement joins TRBV6-5 to TRBJ1-6; D is uncertain. V dropped 0 bases and J dropped 6 bases, with 12 bases sitting between them. The CDR3 runs 16 residues. Germline CDR1 and CDR2: MNHEY and SVGAGI. The CDR3, as DNA: TGTGCCAGCAGTTACTCATCAGCAGCGACTAATTCACCCCTCCACTTT. Translating gives CASSYSSAATNSPLHF.

This rearrangement joins TRBV19 to TRBJ1-1; tentative D call: TRBD1 (6 bases). Looked up from germline, CDR1 is LNHDA and CDR2 is SQIVND (reference sequence). V lost 3 bases, J lost 4 bases, and 15 bases lay in between. The CDR3 has 15 amino acids. CDR3 coding DNA: TGTGCCAGTAGTATCGGACCGGGGGCGCCCACTGAAGCTTTCTTT. This translates into CASSIGPGAPTEAFF.

The V gene is TRBV27, the J gene TRBJ1-2; TRBD1 matches 9 bases. The CDR3 loop spans 15 amino acids. After removal of 6 bases from V and 4 bases from J, the junction contained 9 bases not matched to a gene. The germline CDR1 and CDR2 sequences are MNHEY and SMNVEV (reference sequence). CDR3 sequence: CASRSAGTGIYGYTF. The CDR3 DNA sequence: TGTGCCAGCAGATCAGCCGGGACAGGGATCTATGGCTACACCTTC.

This clonotype came up a few times. The chain is built from TRBV28 and TRBJ1-3, with 7 bases fitting TRBD1. From germline, CDR1 is MDHEN and CDR2 SYDVKM. The length of the CDR3 is 15 residues. Losses at the gene ends were 3 bases for V and 0 bases for J; bases not matched to a gene: 2. This CDR3 reads CASSFGTVSGNTIYF. CDR3 DNA sequence: TGTGCCAGCAGTTTCGGGACAGTCTCTGGAAACACCATATATTTT.

This sequence joins TRBV4-1 and TRBJ2-1; unclear D gene. The CDR3 totals 14 residues. In germline, CDR1 is MGHRA, CDR2 YSYEKL. V dropped 0 bases and J dropped 4 bases, with 7 bases sitting between them. The CDR3 coding sequence is TGCGCCAGCAGCCAAGATCAGCAGTACAATGAGCAGTTCTTC. This gives the protein CASSQDQQYNEQFF.

This rearrangement joins TRBV28 to TRBJ1-2; 7 bases align to TRBD1. The V gene end was trimmed by 1 base and the J gene end by 10 bases; junction bases not matched to a gene: 15. The CDR3 length is 16 residues. The germline CDR1 and CDR2 sequences are MDHEN and SYDVKM. CDR3 sequence: CASSLFPGTASAYYTF. The CDR3 DNA sequence: TGTGCCAGCAGTTTATTCCCCGGGACAGCGTCGGCTTACTACACCTTC.

This clonotype has just a few counts. The V call is TRBV12-3 or TRBV12-4, the J call TRBJ1-1, with TRBD1 as a possible D gene (5 bases). V lost 5 bases, J lost 5 bases, and 15 bases lay in between. This CDR3 spans 14 amino acids. The CDR3 DNA follows: TGTGCCAGCAGTCCCCCTCGGGGGAGTACTGAAGCTTTCTTT. This encodes CASSPPRGSTEAFF.

The CDR3, as DNA: TGTGCCAGCAGTGAGCAGGGGAACACTGAAGCTTTCTTT. The encoded protein is CASSEQGNTEAFF. This chain links TRBV2 with TRBJ1-1; possible D gene TRBD1, 5 bases. The CDR3 is 13 amino acids. Per the germline V gene, CDR1 is SNHLY and CDR2 is FYNNEI. Trimming removed 3 bases from V and 1 base from J, with 6 bases in between.

This clonotype was seen a handful of times. This sequence joins TRBV7-2 and TRBJ1-5; 7 positions match TRBD1. Trimming at V came to 4 bases and at J to 11 bases, leaving 14 bases not matched to a gene. This CDR3 region has 15 residues. Germline values: CDR1 SGHTA, CDR2 FQGNSA. The CDR3 reads CASSWGTELGMTQHF. The CDR3, as DNA: TGTGCCAGCAGCTGGGGGACAGAGCTGGGAATGACCCAGCATTTT.